A selection of T cell receptor beta chains follows, all from one sample in a study of yellow fever vaccine responses in identical twins. From the RT-PCR reads, TCRdb called clonotypes with MiXCR, one entry per CDR3 protein. This sample has about 17,000 distinct CDR3 sequences, with nearly 70% found just once. This specimen consisted of T cells from blood (PBMCs), unsorted or a sorted subset (not recorded which), obtained before or after yellow fever vaccination (not recorded which). These receptors were taken from a young woman who received the yellow fever vaccine. Both conserved end residues are part of each CDR3. Fields, in order: J gene, clone size, V gene, D gene, CDR3 protein, CDR3 DNA. A D gene is named only where the DNA matches it firmly. Clone size, where shown, is once, few, many, or a class for clones that have expanded.

TRBJ2-7,.,TRBV7-6,TRBD1,CASSATGGNFHEQYF,TGTGCCAGCAGCGCCACAGGGGGCAATTTCCACGAGCAGTACTTC
TRBJ2-1,few,TRBV5-5,.,CASSPRLGMGEYEQFF,TGTGCCAGCAGCCCCCGACTAGGGATGGGAGAATATGAGCAGTTCTTC
TRBJ1-2,.,TRBV12-3/TRBV12-4,TRBD1,CASSRQGVNYGYTF,TGTGCCAGCAGCCGACAGGGGGTTAACTATGGCTACACCTTC
TRBJ2-5,.,TRBV25-1,.,CASSEQETQYF,TGTGCCAGCAGTGAACAAGAGACCCAGTACTTC
TRBJ2-1,few,TRBV2,TRBD2,CASLYRSGGYNEQFF,TGTGCCAGCCTGTACCGGAGCGGGGGATACAATGAGCAGTTCTTC
TRBJ1-5,.,TRBV24-1,.,CATSDQNQPQHF,TGTGCCACCAGTGACCAGAATCAGCCCCAGCATTTT
TRBJ2-6,.,TRBV29-1,.,CSVQVGANVLTF,TGCAGCGTTCAGGTTGGGGCCAACGTCCTGACTTTC
TRBJ1-6,.,TRBV6-5,.,CASSYRVYNSPLHF,TGTGCCAGCAGTTACCGGGTTTATAATTCACCCCTCCACTTT
TRBJ2-1,few,TRBV2,TRBD1,CASSEAPGGGEQFF,TGTGCCAGCAGTGAAGCGCCAGGGGGTGGTGAGCAGTTCTTC
TRBJ2-5,few,TRBV29-1,.,CSVSRALETQYF,TGCAGCGTTTCCAGGGCCCTAGAGACCCAGTACTTC
TRBJ1-6,few,TRBV6-4,.,CASRRENNSPLHF,TGTGCCAGCAGACGGGAGAATAATTCACCCCTCCACTTT
TRBJ2-4,few,TRBV11-3,TRBD1,CASSLQGIENIQYF,TGTGCCAGCAGCCTACAGGGGATAGAAAACATTCAGTACTTC
TRBJ1-6,.,TRBV11-1,.,CASSLSGAAYNSPLHF,TGTGCCAGCAGCTTATCGGGGGCAGCTTATAATTCACCCCTCCACTTT
TRBJ1-5,.,TRBV11-1,TRBD1,CASSLTGDVNQPQHF,TGTGCCAGCAGCCTCACAGGGGATGTCAATCAGCCCCAGCATTTT
TRBJ2-1,.,TRBV7-6,.,CASSLGGTANINEQFF,TGTGCCAGCAGCCTAGGAGGGACAGCAAATATCAATGAGCAGTTCTTC
TRBJ2-2,once,TRBV5-6,TRBD2,CASSSRGGPWTGELFF,TGTGCCAGCAGCTCCCGCGGGGGGCCATGGACCGGGGAGCTGTTTTTT
TRBJ1-1,.,TRBV10-3,.,CAITRGGGDTEAFF,TGTGCCATCACTCGGGGGGGTGGGGACACTGAAGCTTTCTTT
TRBJ1-5,.,TRBV15,.,CATSRGGEGLYQPQHF,TGTGCCACCAGCAGAGGGGGGGAGGGCCTTTATCAGCCCCAGCATTTT
TRBJ2-1,.,TRBV5-1,.,CASSHLRGPYNEQFF,TGCGCCAGCAGCCATCTCCGTGGGCCCTACAATGAGCAGTTCTTC
TRBJ2-3,.,TRBV27,.,CASSSGFTDTQYF,TGTGCCAGCAGTTCGGGCTTCACAGATACGCAGTATTTT